These 3 T cell receptor beta chains originate from one sample sequenced in a study of human T cells and chemical hapten exposure. Time point of the sample: patch test 1, 2 weeks after DPC sensitization. Treatment reported: therapeutic diphenylcyclopropenone sensitization with weekly scalp DPC. RNA extraction used unfractionated whole blood as the source of total RNA. TCRdb ran MiXCR on the RACE reads and lists one entry per CDR3 protein. The data contain about 52,000 distinct CDR3 sequences, 11% of them singletons. Sequences were derived from whole blood, sampled in connection with sensitization to the hapten diphenylcyclopropenone (DPC). The receptors shown here come from a woman aged 40-49 years with alopecia areata. Some clones in this sample may be carry-over from other donors' samples.

The table lists this clonotype with many counts. The V and J genes are TRBV29-1 and TRBJ1-2; D is undetermined. V lost 7 bases to trimming and J lost 8 bases, with 17 bases between them. CDR1 is SQVTM and CDR2 is ANQGSEA in the germline V gene. The CDR3 runs 12 residues. The CDR3 sequence: CSAGHTAEGYTF. CDR3 nucleotide sequence: TGCAGCGCTGGTCATACCGCGGAAGGCTACACCTTC.

The V call is TRBV19, the J call TRBJ2-3; possibly TRBD2 for D (5 bases). The CDR3 runs 14 residues. Trimming removed 7 bases at V and 2 bases at J, with 13 bases between. CDR1 LNHDA and CDR2 SQIVND come from the germline V gene (reference sequence). CDR3 coding DNA: TGTGCCAGTAAAGTGGGAGACAACACAGATACGCAGTATTTT. Its protein product is CASKVGDNTDTQYF.

This clonotype was seen more than once but under ten times. CDR3: CASSQGADTQYF. The CDR3 DNA reads TGTGCCAGTAGTCAAGGGGCAGATACGCAGTATTTT. The V gene is TRBV19, the J gene TRBJ2-3; possible D gene TRBD1, 5 bases. Trimming removed 5 bases from V and 4 bases from J, with 7 bases in between. This CDR3 has 12 residues. Germline V CDR1 and CDR2: LNHDA, SQIVND (reference sequence).